The subject of this entry is one TCR beta chain. Its specificity is not known. The record originates from a study of OX40 agonist ivuxolimab in advanced cancers. Profiling relied on immunoSEQ multiplex PCR, and the TCRdb table lists in-frame clones only, not all of them. This sample has 70,000 to 85,000 clones, with 70% to 90% found just once. Findings of the study overall: Some patients without response likewise showed low normalized clonal expansion. At 0.1-3.0 mg/kg, partial responders had clonal expansion among the lowest observed. CD4+ T cells averaged fewer expanded clones than CD8+ T cells.

CDR1 is MNHNY, CDR2 SVGAGI, per germline (reference sequence). Trimming cost V 6 bases and J 4 bases, with 18 bases left between them. This CDR3 has 16 residues. This sequence was found in an adult with an advanced solid tumor such as melanoma, head and neck, liver or kidney cancer. The rearrangement uses TRBV6-6 and TRBJ1-4, with no clear D. Material: CD4+ or CD8+ T cells sorted from blood, obtained in a trial of the OX40 agonist ivuxolimab. The DNA of the CDR3 is TGTGCCAGCAGAATGAGGGAGGCGCGGGGTAATGAAAAACTGTTTTTT. Translating it yields CASRMREARGNEKLFF.